Listed below are T cell receptor beta chains from one sample, sequenced in a study of vaccination effects on CD4 cells after COVID-19. Antigen specificity for these receptors is unknown. The assay was immunoSEQ multiplex PCR, and TCRdb's table has in-frame clones only and misses some. The sample has approximately 58,000 clones, approximately 80% seen once. Specimen: CD4+ T cells from PBMCs cultured without peptide, collected before COVID-19 vaccination. Source of these receptors: a human donor who received a COVID-19 vaccine. Each CDR3 is given with its conserved first and last residue. Fields, in order: D gene, V gene, J gene, clone size, CDR3 protein, CDR3 DNA. A D gene is named only where the DNA matches it firmly. Size is stated for part of the rows, as once, few or many counts, or as a class when the clone is expanded.

D gene: NA
V gene: TRBV6-6
J gene: TRBJ1-5
clone size: NA
CDR3 protein: CASSYGRAYSNQPQHF
CDR3 DNA: TGTGCCAGCAGTTACGGACGGGCTTATAGCAATCAGCCCCAGCATTTT

D gene: NA
V gene: TRBV13
J gene: TRBJ2-3
clone size: NA
CDR3 protein: CASSQTGGLTDTQYF
CDR3 DNA: TGTGCCAGCAGCCAAACCGGGGGATTAACAGATACGCAGTATTTT

D gene: NA
V gene: TRBV28
J gene: TRBJ1-2
clone size: few
CDR3 protein: CASSIIGTEYYGYTF
CDR3 DNA: TGTGCCAGCAGTATAATCGGGACGGAATACTATGGCTACACCTTC

D gene: NA
V gene: TRBV5-1
J gene: TRBJ2-1
clone size: NA
CDR3 protein: CASSLGAGWANEQFF
CDR3 DNA: TGCGCCAGCAGCTTGGGGGCAGGGTGGGCCAATGAGCAGTTCTTC

D gene: TRBD2
V gene: TRBV6-5
J gene: TRBJ2-1
clone size: NA
CDR3 protein: CASHSGGHHNEQFF
CDR3 DNA: TGTGCCAGTCATAGCGGGGGGCATCACAATGAGCAGTTCTTC

D gene: NA
V gene: TRBV19
J gene: TRBJ1-1
clone size: NA
CDR3 protein: CATQPFGGLWTEAFF
CDR3 DNA: TGTGCCACCCAACCATTTGGGGGTTTGTGGACTGAAGCTTTCTTT

D gene: NA
V gene: TRBV4-1
J gene: TRBJ1-1
clone size: once
CDR3 protein: CASSRSIGTANTEAFF
CDR3 DNA: TGCGCCAGCAGCCGTTCCATAGGGACGGCCAACACTGAAGCTTTCTTT

D gene: TRBD1
V gene: TRBV20-1
J gene: TRBJ1-2
clone size: NA
CDR3 protein: CSASRTGVYGYTF
CDR3 DNA: TGCAGTGCTAGTCGGACAGGGGTCTATGGCTACACCTTC

D gene: NA
V gene: TRBV6-1
J gene: TRBJ2-3
clone size: NA
CDR3 protein: CASSDAWGPRTDTQYF
CDR3 DNA: TGTGCCAGCAGTGATGCGTGGGGGCCTCGCACAGATACGCAGTATTTT

D gene: TRBD1
V gene: TRBV28
J gene: TRBJ1-2
clone size: NA
CDR3 protein: CASSTSTGHYGYTF
CDR3 DNA: TGTGCCAGCAGTACCTCGACAGGGCACTATGGCTACACCTTC

D gene: TRBD2
V gene: TRBV7-3
J gene: TRBJ2-3
clone size: NA
CDR3 protein: CASSPSSGGATDTQYF
CDR3 DNA: TGTGCCAGCAGTCCTTCAAGCGGGGGGGCAACAGATACGCAGTATTTT

D gene: NA
V gene: TRBV6-1
J gene: TRBJ1-2
clone size: NA
CDR3 protein: CASSEAPSLSYGYTF
CDR3 DNA: TGTGCCAGCAGTGAAGCGCCCAGTCTTTCCTATGGCTACACCTTC

D gene: TRBD1
V gene: TRBV7-2
J gene: TRBJ1-4
clone size: NA
CDR3 protein: CASSLFGTATNEKLFF
CDR3 DNA: TGTGCCAGCAGCTTATTCGGGACAGCAACTAATGAAAAACTGTTTTTT

D gene: NA
V gene: TRBV5-1
J gene: TRBJ2-6
clone size: NA
CDR3 protein: CASSGRSGANVLTF
CDR3 DNA: TGCGCCAGCAGCGGCCGCTCCGGGGCCAACGTCCTGACTTTC

D gene: NA
V gene: TRBV9
J gene: TRBJ1-1
clone size: few
CDR3 protein: CASSSQGNLNTEAFF
CDR3 DNA: TGTGCCAGCAGCTCACAGGGTAATCTGAACACTGAAGCTTTCTTT

D gene: NA
V gene: TRBV6-6
J gene: TRBJ1-5
clone size: NA
CDR3 protein: CASRASNQPQHF
CDR3 DNA: TGTGCCAGCAGAGCTAGCAATCAGCCCCAGCATTTT

D gene: TRBD1
V gene: TRBV29-1
J gene: TRBJ2-3
clone size: NA
CDR3 protein: CSVEGRTGPDTQYF
CDR3 DNA: TGCAGCGTTGAAGGCCGGACAGGGCCAGATACGCAGTATTTT

D gene: TRBD1
V gene: TRBV6-5
J gene: TRBJ1-5
clone size: NA
CDR3 protein: CASSRDRASNQPQHF
CDR3 DNA: TGTGCCAGCAGCCGCGACAGGGCAAGCAATCAGCCCCAGCATTTT

D gene: NA
V gene: TRBV7-2
J gene: TRBJ1-4
clone size: NA
CDR3 protein: CASSLSRHNEKLFF
CDR3 DNA: TGTGCCAGCAGCTTATCCAGGCATAATGAAAAACTGTTTTTT

D gene: NA
V gene: TRBV6-5
J gene: TRBJ2-5
clone size: NA
CDR3 protein: CASSQSETQYF
CDR3 DNA: TGTGCCAGCAGTCAATCGGAGACCCAGTACTTC

D gene: NA
V gene: TRBV30
J gene: TRBJ1-3
clone size: once
CDR3 protein: CAWSTGSAGNTIYF
CDR3 DNA: TGTGCCTGGAGTACAGGGTCGGCTGGAAACACCATATATTTT

D gene: NA
V gene: TRBV11-2
J gene: TRBJ2-4
clone size: NA
CDR3 protein: CASSLLQGTKNIQYF
CDR3 DNA: TGTGCCAGCAGCCTCCTCCAGGGAACCAAAAACATTCAGTACTTC

D gene: TRBD1
V gene: TRBV5-1
J gene: TRBJ2-5
clone size: NA
CDR3 protein: CASSLGQGAGETQYF
CDR3 DNA: TGCGCCAGCAGCTTGGGCCAGGGGGCTGGGGAGACCCAGTACTTC

D gene: TRBD1
V gene: TRBV4-2
J gene: TRBJ2-1
clone size: few
CDR3 protein: CASSPTGTGLNEQFF
CDR3 DNA: TGTGCCAGCAGCCCAACCGGGACAGGACTCAATGAGCAGTTCTTC

D gene: TRBD1
V gene: TRBV2
J gene: TRBJ1-6
clone size: NA
CDR3 protein: CASSGRQGGNSPLHF
CDR3 DNA: TGTGCCAGCAGTGGGAGACAGGGGGGAAATTCACCCCTCCACTTT

D gene: NA
V gene: TRBV5-4
J gene: TRBJ1-4
clone size: NA
CDR3 protein: CASSRDPPGSSEKLFF
CDR3 DNA: TGTGCCAGCAGCCGCGACCCTCCAGGGAGTAGTGAAAAACTGTTTTTT

D gene: TRBD1
V gene: TRBV7-2
J gene: TRBJ1-4
clone size: NA
CDR3 protein: CASSRKQGAVQKLFF
CDR3 DNA: TGTGCCAGCAGCCGTAAACAGGGGGCCGTGCAAAAACTGTTTTTT

D gene: NA
V gene: TRBV6-5
J gene: TRBJ1-2
clone size: NA
CDR3 protein: CASRRGAPSYGYTF
CDR3 DNA: TGTGCCAGCCGACGGGGGGCGCCGAGCTATGGCTACACCTTC

D gene: NA
V gene: TRBV7-8
J gene: TRBJ1-1
clone size: once
CDR3 protein: CASSLAGEETEAFF
CDR3 DNA: TGTGCCAGCAGCTTGGCAGGGGAGGAAACTGAAGCTTTCTTT

D gene: NA
V gene: TRBV9
J gene: TRBJ2-1
clone size: NA
CDR3 protein: CASSVRSGSYNEQFF
CDR3 DNA: TGTGCCAGCAGCGTACGTAGCGGTTCCTACAATGAGCAGTTCTTC

D gene: TRBD1
V gene: TRBV20-1
J gene: TRBJ2-4
clone size: NA
CDR3 protein: CSASRFGTGDLAKNIQYF
CDR3 DNA: TGCAGTGCTAGTCGTTTCGGGACAGGGGACCTAGCCAAAAACATTCAGTACTTC

D gene: TRBD1
V gene: TRBV20-1
J gene: TRBJ2-2
clone size: once
CDR3 protein: CSASGQGPGELFF
CDR3 DNA: TGCAGTGCTAGTGGACAGGGTCCCGGGGAGCTGTTTTTT

D gene: NA
V gene: TRBV24-1
J gene: TRBJ2-3
clone size: once
CDR3 protein: CATSDSGGRTDTQYF
CDR3 DNA: TGTGCCACCAGTGATTCAGGAGGTCGCACAGATACGCAGTATTTT

D gene: TRBD2
V gene: TRBV7-3
J gene: TRBJ2-2
clone size: NA
CDR3 protein: CASSTHQLAGGGTGELFF
CDR3 DNA: TGTGCCAGCAGCACCCATCAACTAGCGGGGGGAGGCACCGGGGAGCTGTTTTTT

D gene: TRBD1
V gene: TRBV7-3
J gene: TRBJ2-1
clone size: NA
CDR3 protein: CASSLRGTGVYNEQFF
CDR3 DNA: TGTGCCAGCAGCTTAAGGGGGACAGGGGTTTACAATGAGCAGTTCTTC

D gene: NA
V gene: TRBV4-1
J gene: TRBJ1-5
clone size: NA
CDR3 protein: CASSRGQEGQPQHF
CDR3 DNA: TGCGCCAGCAGCCGAGGGCAGGAAGGTCAGCCCCAGCATTTT

D gene: NA
V gene: TRBV4-3
J gene: TRBJ1-4
clone size: once
CDR3 protein: CASSLGGSLGNEKLFF
CDR3 DNA: TGCGCCAGCAGCCTCGGGGGATCATTGGGCAATGAAAAACTGTTTTTT

D gene: NA
V gene: TRBV24-1
J gene: TRBJ2-3
clone size: NA
CDR3 protein: CATSDRRTATRDTQYF
CDR3 DNA: TGTGCCACCAGTGACCGCCGGACGGCAACCAGGGATACGCAGTATTTT

D gene: NA
V gene: TRBV11-3
J gene: TRBJ2-1
clone size: NA
CDR3 protein: CASSPGLDTYNEQFF
CDR3 DNA: TGTGCCAGCAGCCCTGGACTGGATACCTACAATGAGCAGTTCTTC

D gene: NA
V gene: TRBV5-1
J gene: TRBJ1-1
clone size: NA
CDR3 protein: CASSSTGRTEAFF
CDR3 DNA: TGCGCCAGCAGCTCCACAGGGCGCACTGAAGCTTTCTTT

D gene: NA
V gene: TRBV5-1
J gene: TRBJ2-4
clone size: NA
CDR3 protein: CASTAGDVKNIQYF
CDR3 DNA: TGCGCCAGCACCGCAGGAGATGTCAAAAACATTCAGTACTTC

D gene: TRBD2
V gene: TRBV7-3
J gene: TRBJ2-1
clone size: NA
CDR3 protein: CASSLAGGQNEQFF
CDR3 DNA: TGTGCCAGCAGCTTAGCGGGGGGGCAGAATGAGCAGTTCTTC

D gene: TRBD1
V gene: TRBV19
J gene: TRBJ2-1
clone size: NA
CDR3 protein: CASSRGQTSYNEQFF
CDR3 DNA: TGTGCCAGTAGTAGGGGACAGACCTCCTACAATGAGCAGTTCTTC

D gene: NA
V gene: TRBV18
J gene: TRBJ2-3
clone size: NA
CDR3 protein: CASSPTRPSSGTQYF
CDR3 DNA: TGTGCCAGCTCACCTACTAGACCCAGCAGTGGTACGCAGTATTTT

D gene: NA
V gene: TRBV19
J gene: TRBJ1-2
clone size: NA
CDR3 protein: CASSIDRRESNYGYTF
CDR3 DNA: TGTGCCAGTAGTATAGATAGGCGGGAGAGTAACTATGGCTACACCTTC

D gene: NA
V gene: TRBV7-2
J gene: TRBJ1-1
clone size: NA
CDR3 protein: CASSLARSAEAFF
CDR3 DNA: TGTGCCAGCAGCTTAGCCAGGAGCGCTGAAGCTTTCTTT

D gene: NA
V gene: TRBV7-3
J gene: TRBJ1-1
clone size: NA
CDR3 protein: CASSLTAGLAEAFF
CDR3 DNA: TGTGCCAGCAGCCTCACCGCGGGGTTAGCTGAAGCTTTCTTT

D gene: TRBD2
V gene: TRBV18
J gene: TRBJ2-5
clone size: NA
CDR3 protein: CASSPSSAGGVQETQYF
CDR3 DNA: TGTGCCAGCTCACCATCATCAGCGGGGGGCGTCCAAGAGACCCAGTACTTC